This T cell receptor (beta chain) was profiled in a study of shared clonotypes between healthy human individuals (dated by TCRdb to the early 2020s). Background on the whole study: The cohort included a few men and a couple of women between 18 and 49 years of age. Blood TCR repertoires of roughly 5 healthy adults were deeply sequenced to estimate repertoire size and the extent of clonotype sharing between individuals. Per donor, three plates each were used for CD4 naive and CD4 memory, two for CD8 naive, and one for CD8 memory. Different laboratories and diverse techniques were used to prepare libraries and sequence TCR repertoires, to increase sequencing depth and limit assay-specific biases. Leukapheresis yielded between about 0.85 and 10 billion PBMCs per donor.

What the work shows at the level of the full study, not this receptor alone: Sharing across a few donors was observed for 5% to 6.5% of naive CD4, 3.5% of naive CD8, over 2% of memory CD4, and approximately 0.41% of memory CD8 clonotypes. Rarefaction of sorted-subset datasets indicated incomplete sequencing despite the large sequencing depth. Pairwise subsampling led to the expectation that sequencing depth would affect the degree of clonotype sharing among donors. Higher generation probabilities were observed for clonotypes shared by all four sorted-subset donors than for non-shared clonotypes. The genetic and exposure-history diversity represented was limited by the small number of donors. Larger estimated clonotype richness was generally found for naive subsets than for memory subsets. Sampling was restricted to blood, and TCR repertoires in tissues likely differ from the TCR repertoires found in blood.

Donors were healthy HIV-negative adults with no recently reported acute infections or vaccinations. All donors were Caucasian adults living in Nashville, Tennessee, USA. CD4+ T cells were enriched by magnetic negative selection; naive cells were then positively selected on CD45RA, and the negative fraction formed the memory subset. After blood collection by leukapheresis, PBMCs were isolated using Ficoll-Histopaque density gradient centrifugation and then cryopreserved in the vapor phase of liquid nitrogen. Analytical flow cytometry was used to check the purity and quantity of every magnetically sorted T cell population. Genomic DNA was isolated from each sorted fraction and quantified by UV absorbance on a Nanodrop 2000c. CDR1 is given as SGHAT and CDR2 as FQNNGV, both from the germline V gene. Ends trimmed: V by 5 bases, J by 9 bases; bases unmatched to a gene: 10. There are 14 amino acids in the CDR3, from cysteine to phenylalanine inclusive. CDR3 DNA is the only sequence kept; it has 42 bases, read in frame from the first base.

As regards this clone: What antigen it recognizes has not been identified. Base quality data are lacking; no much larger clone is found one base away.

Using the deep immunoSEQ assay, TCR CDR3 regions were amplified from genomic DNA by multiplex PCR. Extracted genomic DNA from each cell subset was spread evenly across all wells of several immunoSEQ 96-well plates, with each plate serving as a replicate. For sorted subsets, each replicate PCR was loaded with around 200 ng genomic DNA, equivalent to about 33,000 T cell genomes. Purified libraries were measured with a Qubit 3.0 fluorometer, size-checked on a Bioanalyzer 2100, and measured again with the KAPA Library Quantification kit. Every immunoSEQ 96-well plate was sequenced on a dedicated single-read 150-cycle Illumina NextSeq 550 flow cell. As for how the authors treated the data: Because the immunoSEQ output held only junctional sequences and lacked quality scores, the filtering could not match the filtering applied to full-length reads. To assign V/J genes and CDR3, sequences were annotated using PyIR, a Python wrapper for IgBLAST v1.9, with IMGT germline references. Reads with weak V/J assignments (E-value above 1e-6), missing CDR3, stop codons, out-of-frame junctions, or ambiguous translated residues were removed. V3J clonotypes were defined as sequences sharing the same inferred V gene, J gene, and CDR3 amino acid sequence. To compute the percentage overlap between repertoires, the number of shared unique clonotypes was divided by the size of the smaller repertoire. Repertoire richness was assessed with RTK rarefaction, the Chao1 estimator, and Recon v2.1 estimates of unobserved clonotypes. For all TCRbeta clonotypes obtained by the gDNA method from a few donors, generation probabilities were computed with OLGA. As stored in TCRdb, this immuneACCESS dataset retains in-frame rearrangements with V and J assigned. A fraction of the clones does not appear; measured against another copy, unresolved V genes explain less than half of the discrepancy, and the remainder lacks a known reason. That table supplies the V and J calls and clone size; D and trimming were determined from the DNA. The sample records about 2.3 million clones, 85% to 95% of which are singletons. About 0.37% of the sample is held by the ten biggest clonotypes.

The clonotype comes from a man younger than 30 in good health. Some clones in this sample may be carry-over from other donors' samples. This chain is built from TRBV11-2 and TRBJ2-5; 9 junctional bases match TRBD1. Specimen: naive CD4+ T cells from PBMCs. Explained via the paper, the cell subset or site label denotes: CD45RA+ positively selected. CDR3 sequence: CASSPGQGRGAQYF. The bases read TGTGCCAGCAGCCCGGGACAGGGTCGGGGGGCCCAGTACTTC.